This TCR beta chain comes out of a study of cytomegalovirus exposure and HLA in healthy donors. General study findings and limits: Segments of the TCR beta V type were, in most cases, productive about 90% or about 30% of the time in an earlier analysis.

This PCR relied on a set of 60 Vbeta primers and 13 Jbeta primers. Assay used: immunoSEQ multiplex PCR; TCRdb lists only in-frame clones, some missing. The sample records some 160,000 clones, roughly three quarters being singletons. The CDR3 is 20 amino acids. Per the germline V gene, CDR1 is LNHNV and CDR2 is YYDKDF (reference sequence). V trimming: 1 base; J trimming: 10 bases; junction bases outside the gene matches: 24. Details on this clone: Its specificity is unknown.

The chain employs TRBV15 and TRBJ2-1; 8 bases fit TRBD1. What was sequenced was PBMCs. The TCR comes from a man aged 60 to 69 in good health and CMV-seronegative. This CDR3 is CATSRAAPYETGAPLWEQFF. CDR3 nucleotides: TGTGCCACCAGCAGAGCCGCCCCGTACGAGACAGGGGCCCCGCTTTGGGAGCAGTTCTTC.